The 18 T cell receptor beta chains in this list originate from one sample, sequenced in a study of cytomegalovirus exposure and HLA in healthy donors (dated by TCRdb to about 2017). The method behind the library was the immunoSEQ multiplex PCR assay. The multiplex PCR relied on a mix of 60 forward primers for TCR Vbeta segments and 13 reverse primers for TCR Jbeta segments. Sourced from immuneACCESS, this table was stored by TCRdb with only in-frame sequences that have V and J called. A share of the clones is absent; for the studies checked, an unresolved V gene accounts for under half, and the remainder has no known explanation. For this sample the table gives about 150,000 clones, of which around 77% were detected only once. Approximately 1.5% of the sample lies in the top ten. Sample: PBMCs. The receptors were sampled from a man aged 35-49 years in good health and CMV-seronegative.

The chain recombines TRBV7-9 with TRBJ2-5; D gene unclear. Trimming removed 5 bases at V and 0 bases at J, with 10 bases between. CDR1 and CDR2 (germline): SEHNR, FQNEAQ (reference sequence). This CDR3 has 14 residues. CDR3 DNA sequence: TGTGCCAGCAGCGTAGATACTAACCAAGAGACCCAGTACTTC. Translation gives CASSVDTNQETQYF.

The chain recombines TRBV5-5 with TRBJ2-6; TRBD1 matches at 7 bases. The J segment lost 2 bases and the V segment lost 0 bases, leaving 8 bases of the junction unmatched. Germline V gives CDR1 SGHKS, CDR2 YYEKEE (reference sequence). This CDR3 spans 18 amino acids. The CDR3 spells CASSLVGGALAGANVLTF. The CDR3 region has the DNA TGTGCCAGCAGCTTGGTAGGGGGCGCATTGGCTGGGGCCAACGTCCTGACTTTC.

The genes are TRBV7-9 and TRBJ2-1; D is possibly TRBD2 (7 bases). Between the trimmed V and J ends, which lost 1 base and 8 bases, there was a span of 9 bases. The germline CDR1 and CDR2 sequences are SEHNR and FQNEAQ (reference sequence). The length of the CDR3 is 13 residues. CDR3 amino acids: CASSLEGGDEQFF. In DNA, the CDR3 is TGTGCCAGCAGCTTAGAAGGGGGGGATGAGCAGTTCTTC.

The CDR3 here is CASSFGGNSYEQYF. The CDR3 DNA reads TGTGCCAGCAGCTTTGGGGGCAACTCCTACGAGCAGTACTTC. V is TRBV5-6 and J is TRBJ2-5, with TRBD1 as a possible D gene (6 bases). The better agreement between TRBJ2-7 and the DNA end casts doubt on the J call. CDR1 SGHDT and CDR2 YYEEEE come from the germline V gene. CDR3 length equals 14 residues.

The chain carries TRBV28 and TRBJ1-2; D is unclear. The V gene's germline CDR1 is MDHEN and CDR2 SYDVKM. The CDR3 totals 14 residues. V lost 4 bases to trimming and J lost 1 base, with 10 bases between them. The CDR3: CASSSHSINYGYTF. As DNA, the CDR3 is TGTGCCAGCAGTTCCCACAGCATTAACTATGGCTACACCTTC.

The rearrangement joins TRBV11-2 to TRBJ1-1, with no clear D. From germline, CDR1 is SGHAT and CDR2 FQNNGV. Trimming cost V 2 bases and J 1 base, with 11 bases left between them. CDR3 size: 15 residues. Here the CDR3 DNA reads TGTGCCAGCAGCTTATGGGGAGGGAAGAACACTGAAGCTTTCTTT. Its protein product is CASSLWGGKNTEAFF.

The chain joins TRBV19 to TRBJ1-4, with unresolved D. Germline V CDR1 and CDR2: LNHDA, SQIVND (reference sequence). The CDR3 sequence is 15 residues long. Between the trimmed V and J ends, which lost 5 bases and 5 bases, there was a span of 15 bases. The CDR3 DNA reads as TGTGCCAGTAGTCCCCGGGCAGGACTGAATGAAAAACTGTTTTTT. Encoded protein: CASSPRAGLNEKLFF.

This sequence joins TRBV10-3 and TRBJ2-7, with TRBD2 matching over 7 bases. This CDR3 is built from 14 residues. J lost 4 bases, V lost 1 base, and 4 bases had no gene match. Germline V CDR1 and CDR2: ENHRY, SYGVKD. The DNA for the CDR3 is TGTGCCATCAGTGAGTTGGGGGGAGGGTACGAGCAGTACTTC. It specifies CAISELGGGYEQYF.

The CDR3 nucleotides are TGTGCCAGCAGCTTAGGTCCGGGGTCGGGGAGCGAGCAGTACTTC. It yields the protein CASSLGPGSGSEQYF. V and J are TRBV11-2 and TRBJ2-7; D is perhaps TRBD2 (5 bases). V shed 1 base and J shed 6 bases, with 16 bases lying between them. Germline CDR1 reads SGHAT; CDR2 reads FQNNGV. The CDR3 covers 15 residues.

DNA of the CDR3: TGTGCCAGCAGCTTAGAATTGCCGGGACAGGGGGCCTACGAGCAGTACTTC. This translates into CASSLELPGQGAYEQYF. The chain is built from TRBV11-2 and TRBJ2-7, with 11 bases that match TRBD1. V lost 0 bases, J lost 2 bases, and 6 bases stayed unmatched. The CDR3 totals 17 residues. Per the germline V gene, CDR1 is SGHAT and CDR2 is FQNNGV. Complete variable domain (other parts from reference TRBV11-2 and TRBJ2-7): EAGVAQSPRYKIIEKRQSVAFWCNPISGHATLYWYQQILGQGPKLLIQFQNNGVVDDSQLPKDRFSAERLKGVDSTLKIQPAKLEDSAVYLCASSLELPGQGAYEQYFGPGTRLTVT.

The gene calls are TRBV2 and TRBJ1-1, with 7 nucleotides matching TRBD1. The trim removed 6 bases at V and 2 bases at J, leaving 9 bases unmatched. In germline, CDR1 is SNHLY, CDR2 FYNNEI. CDR3 length equals 15 residues. The CDR3 loop is CASSQQGSGNTEAFF. CDR3 DNA sequence: TGTGCCAGCAGCCAACAGGGGAGTGGAAACACTGAAGCTTTCTTT.

This chain uses TRBV2 with TRBJ2-1, with 13 bases fitting TRBD2. The germline V gene has CDR1 SNHLY and CDR2 FYNNEI. The CDR3 runs 19 residues. Trimming removed 6 bases from V and 0 bases from J; junction bases left unmatched: 11. The CDR3 here is CASSGTGTSGTYSYNEQFF. The CDR3 bases are TGTGCCAGCAGCGGTACCGGGACTAGCGGGACTTACTCCTACAATGAGCAGTTCTTC.

V usage is TRBV11-1 and J usage is TRBJ2-2; D ambiguous. Germline V gene sequence: CDR1 SGHAT, CDR2 FQDESV (reference sequence). V was shortened by 5 bases and J by 5 bases, with 15 bases between the two germline ends. The CDR3 contains 15 residues. CDR3 in amino acids: CASSLRLPRTGELFF. The CDR3 DNA is TGTGCCAGCAGCCTAAGGCTTCCGCGGACCGGGGAGCTGTTTTTT.

The rearrangement links TRBV6-5 to TRBJ1-5, with D possibly being TRBD1 (6 bases). This CDR3 is built from 14 residues. Trimming removed 0 bases from V and 6 bases from J, with 9 bases in between. Germline V gives CDR1 MNHEY, CDR2 SVGAGI. The CDR3 region is CASSYSAGAQPQHF. The CDR3 nucleotides read TGTGCCAGCAGTTACTCGGCAGGGGCTCAGCCCCAGCATTTT.

V is TRBV6-5 and J is TRBJ2-1, with D tentatively TRBD1 (6 bases). The CDR3 extends over 13 amino acids. Germline-derived CDR1 and CDR2 are MNHEY and SVGAGI. Trimming left V 6 bases short and J 4 bases short, with 10 bases between. The CDR3 nucleotides read TGTGCCAGCAGCTTAACAGGGTACAATGAGCAGTTCTTC. Its protein is CASSLTGYNEQFF.

The chain is built from TRBV9 and TRBJ2-3; no clear D. The ends were cut back, 0 bases at V and 4 bases at J, with 9 bases in the middle. Germline V CDR1 and CDR2: SGDLS, YYNGEE. This CDR3 has 14 residues. The CDR3 region has the DNA TGTGCCAGCAGCGTAGAAGCTCTGTCAGATACGCAGTATTTT. The encoded protein is CASSVEALSDTQYF. Using reference TRBV9 and TRBJ2-3 for the parts outside the CDR3, the full variable domain is DSGVTQTPKHLITATGQRVTLRCSPRSGDLSVYWYQQSLDQGLQFLIQYYNGEERAKGNILERFSAQQFPDLHSELNLSSLELGDSALYFCASSVEALSDTQYFGPGTRLTVL.

The rearrangement links TRBV4-1 to TRBJ2-7; D unresolved. This CDR3 has 15 residues. The V end was cut by 0 bases, the J end by 1 base, with 10 bases between. The V gene's germline CDR1 is MGHRA and CDR2 YSYEKL. CDR3 sequence: CASSQDRKTSYEQYF. Written as DNA, the CDR3 is TGCGCCAGCAGCCAAGACAGAAAAACGTCCTACGAGCAGTACTTC.

The chain links TRBV5-1 to TRBJ1-1, with D unresolved. There are 15 residues in the CDR3. V lost 4 bases to trimming and J lost 5 bases, with 18 bases between them. Germline V lookup: CDR1 SGHRS, CDR2 YFSETQ. This chain's CDR3 is CASSAMGLGGTEAFF. The CDR3 DNA reads TGCGCCAGCAGCGCGATGGGCCTCGGAGGGACTGAAGCTTTCTTT. Full variable domain (remainder filled in from reference TRBV5-1 and TRBJ1-1): KAGVTQTPRYLIKTRGQQVTLSCSPISGHRSVSWYQQTPGQGLQFLFEYFSETQRNKGNFPGRFSGRQFSNSRSEMNVSTLELGDSALYLCASSAMGLGGTEAFFGQGTRLTVV.